The sequence of this TCR beta chain was determined in a study of OX40 agonist ivuxolimab in advanced cancers. Study information: Partial response was recorded in three patients: one hepatocellular carcinoma and two cutaneous melanoma cases.

Notes on the study in general: The CD4+ and CD8+ T cells in the blood had expanded clonally by week 6 at 0.1 to 3.0 mg/kg. On average, a greater number of expanded clones characterised CD8+ T cells relative to CD4+. Low normalized T-cell clonal expansion was additionally recorded for some nonresponders.

Repertoires were generated with immunoSEQ multiplex PCR, while TCRdb's copy carries only in-frame clones and drops some. This repertoire shows tens of thousands of clones, 60% to 80% found once; its top ten account for under 25%. The CDR3 has 15 amino acids. With 6 bases removed from V and 2 bases from J, the gap between germline ends came to 18 bases. Germline assignment: CDR1 SQVTM and CDR2 ANQGSEA. This clone was observed a few times. What it recognizes is unknown. This clonotype was obtained from an adult with an advanced solid tumor such as melanoma, head and neck, liver or kidney cancer. The V gene is TRBV29-1, the J gene TRBJ2-3; possibly TRBD2 for D (7 bases). The sample in question was CD4+ or CD8+ T cells sorted from blood, obtained in a trial of the OX40 agonist ivuxolimab. The CDR3 coding sequence is TGCAGCGTCCGAGGGGGGAGGGCCCTCACAGATACGCAGTATTTT. It is translated as CSVRGGRALTDTQYF.